This TCR beta chain was sequenced during a study of control samples from healthy donors and cancer patients. Generated by immunoSEQ multiplex PCR, the TCRdb table keeps only in-frame clones and is missing some. The table shows 160,000 or so clones, with roughly 95% occurring only once. Trimming cost V 4 bases and J 4 bases; bases outside gene matches: 0. This CDR3 region has 12 residues. Germline-derived CDR1 and CDR2 are MNHNY and SVGAGI (reference sequence). The sequence was collected from a woman aged 25 to 45 in good health. Sequenced sample: blood. The rearrangement links TRBV6-6 to TRBJ2-5; TRBD2 matches at 7 bases. CDR3 protein: CASSWTRETQYF. The CDR3 DNA sequence: TGTGCCAGCAGTTGGACTAGAGAGACCCAGTACTTC.